The 12 T cell receptor beta chains given below trace back to one sample, sequenced in a study of human T cells and chemical hapten exposure. One entry per CDR3 protein, called by TCRdb with MiXCR from the RACE reads. The sample holds just over 350,000 distinct CDR3 sequences, just under 6.5% seen once. Noted time point: patch test 2, 6 weeks after DPC sensitization. Noted treatment: therapeutic diphenylcyclopropenone sensitization with weekly scalp DPC. The sample in question was whole blood, obtained in connection with sensitization to the hapten diphenylcyclopropenone (DPC). All receptors derive from a woman younger than 30 with alopecia areata. Some clones in this sample may be carry-over from other donors' samples.

Only a few counts were recorded for this clonotype. The rearrangement uses TRBV11-1 and TRBJ1-1; weak D call: TRBD1 (5 bases). Per the germline V gene, CDR1 is SGHAT and CDR2 is FQDESV (reference sequence). Trimming cost V 1 base and J 4 bases, with 16 bases left between them. The CDR3 is 16 residues long. The DNA of the CDR3 is TGTGCCAGCAGCTTAGTTCGTGGGGCTTGGAGCACTGAAGCTTTCTTT. Amino acids: CASSLVRGAWSTEAFF.

This chain joins TRBV4-3 and TRBJ2-3; 14 bases agree with TRBD2. This CDR3 is 18 amino acids long. The germline gives CDR1 LGHNA, CDR2 YSLEER. Trimming took 1 base from V and 2 from J; bases not matched to a gene: 5. The CDR3 DNA reads TGCGCCAGCAGCCAAGGTCGGACTAGCGGGGGGCCCACAGATACGCAGTATTTT. This sequence encodes CASSQGRTSGGPTDTQYF.

This clonotype appeared a few times. This chain links TRBV12-3 or TRBV12-4 with TRBJ1-4; TRBD1 agrees at 12 bases. V lost 6 bases and J lost 2; bases outside the gene matches: 10. The CDR3 loop spans 18 amino acids. The CDR3 DNA sequence: TGTGCCAGCAGGAACCGGGACAGGGGGCTTTCGACTAATGAAAAACTGTTTTTT. It specifies CASRNRDRGLSTNEKLFF.

This clonotype has just a few counts. The V and J genes are TRBV27 and TRBJ2-3; 7 bases line up with TRBD1. The CDR3 spans 16 residues. The germline CDR1 and CDR2 sequences are MNHEY and SMNVEV (reference sequence). Losses at the gene ends were 7 bases for V and 2 bases for J; bases not matched to a gene: 12. The chain's CDR3 is CASTNSRDSYTDTQYF. CDR3 sequence (DNA): TGTGCCAGCACTAATTCCCGGGACAGCTACACAGATACGCAGTATTTT.

This clonotype was observed at least ten times. This sequence joins TRBV6-5 and TRBJ1-6; D uncertain. CDR1 and CDR2 (germline): MNHEY, SVGAGI. Trimming removed 8 bases from V and 9 bases from J, with 14 bases in between. The CDR3 has 13 amino acids. CDR3 in amino acids: CASGWNRISPLHF. The DNA of the CDR3 is TGTGCCAGCGGCTGGAATCGGATTTCACCCCTCCACTTT.

This clonotype was seen repeatedly, ten times or more. This chain connects TRBV5-1 to TRBJ2-5; D call uncertain. Germline CDR1 reads SGHRS; CDR2 reads YFSETQ. There are 11 residues in the CDR3. Trimming left V 0 bases short and J 5 bases short, with 2 bases between. The CDR3 sequence: CASSLDETQYF. The CDR3 region has the DNA TGCGCCAGCAGCTTGGATGAGACCCAGTACTTC. The variable domain in full, completed from reference TRBV5-1 and TRBJ2-5, reads KAGVTQTPRYLIKTRGQQVTLSCSPISGHRSVSWYQQTPGQGLQFLFEYFSETQRNKGNFPGRFSGRQFSNSRSEMNVSTLELGDSALYLCASSLDETQYFGPGTRLLVL.

This clonotype has a count of ten or more. The chain employs TRBV3-1 and TRBJ2-1, with D perhaps matching TRBD1 (6 bases). The germline CDR1 and CDR2 sequences are LGHDT and YNNKEL (reference sequence). With 0 bases removed from V and 1 base from J, the gap between germline ends came to 7 bases. The CDR3 extends over 15 amino acids. The CDR3 reads CASSQDQGSYNEQFF. The DNA of the CDR3 is TGTGCCAGCAGCCAAGATCAGGGGTCCTACAATGAGCAGTTCTTC.

In this sample, this clonotype turned up many times. The chain carries TRBV7-2 and TRBJ2-3; no reliable D call. Germline CDR1 reads SGHTA; CDR2 reads FQGNSA. The CDR3 sequence is 12 residues long. V lost 5 bases and J lost 14, with 17 bases in between. CDR3 sequence: CASSPTPPLGYF. In DNA form, the CDR3 reads TGTGCCAGCAGCCCAACGCCTCCTCTAGGGTATTTT.

The chain is built from TRBV12-3 or TRBV12-4 and TRBJ1-4, with TRBD1 as a possible D gene (6 bases). Trimming removed 6 bases at V and 7 bases at J, with 12 bases between. The CDR3 sequence is 13 residues long. CDR3 sequence (DNA): TGTGCCAGCAGCCGACAGGCGCGTGAAAAACTGTTTTTT. This codes for CASSRQAREKLFF.

In its sample, this clonotype was seen a few times. The chain combines TRBV6-2 or TRBV6-3 with TRBJ1-2, with 10 nucleotides matching TRBD1. Germline values: CDR1 MNHEY, CDR2 SVGEGT. CDR3 length: 15 amino acids. The junction had 8 bases not matched to a gene; V was cut back by 6 bases and J by 4 bases. The CDR3 nucleotides are TGTGCCAGCAGCCATTGGACAGGGGGGATCTATGGCTACACCTTC. It is translated as CASSHWTGGIYGYTF.

The rearrangement uses TRBV6-5 and TRBJ2-1, with D possibly matching TRBD2 (6 bases). The CDR3 is made up of 17 amino acids. Germline V CDR1 and CDR2: MNHEY, SVGAGI. The V end lost 0 bases, the J end lost 8 bases, and 20 bases lay between the germline ends. CDR3 in amino acids: CASSYSPVGGARDEQFF. In DNA, the CDR3 is TGTGCCAGCAGTTACTCTCCAGTCGGCGGGGCCCGCGATGAGCAGTTCTTC.

This rearrangement joins TRBV5-5 to TRBJ1-6; a possible D gene is TRBD1 (5 bases). Trimming removed 5 bases from V and 9 bases from J, with 12 bases in between. The germline gives CDR1 SGHKS, CDR2 YYEKEE (reference sequence). CDR3 size: 13 residues. The CDR3 here is CASRGREGSPLHF. The CDR3 DNA is TGTGCCAGCAGGGGGCGAGAAGGTTCACCCCTCCACTTT.